The 12 T cell receptor beta chains reported below all come from one sample, sequenced in a study of T cell clonality in common variable immunodeficiency. The repertoire was sequenced with immunoSEQ multiplex PCR; TCRdb's copy has only in-frame clones and lacks some. This sample carries approximately 44,000 clones, none of them present only once. Source material: peripheral blood mononuclear cells. The receptors originated from a person between 18 and 75 years old in good health.

In its sample, this clone was seen many times. Coverage ceases 3 residues before the CDR3 finishes, and the germline J gene fills in the end. The chain joins TRBV5-6 to TRBJ2-2; D not resolved. The V gene's germline CDR1 is SGHDT and CDR2 YYEEEE. The CDR3 consists of 15 residues. Trimming took 0 bases from V and 1 from J, leaving 7 bases between them. The part of the CDR3 DNA that was read is TGTGCCAGCAGCTTGGTCCTAGAGAACACCGGGGAG. It specifies CASSLVLENTGE. The whole CDR3 protein is CASSLVLENTGELFF.

This clone was seen many times. The read halts 3 residues ahead of the CDR3 end, with the missing end drawn from the germline J gene. The J gene is TRBJ2-1, the V gene TRBV5-4, with TRBD2 as a possible D gene (6 bases). V was pared by 4 bases and J by 8 bases, with 19 bases between. Germline V gene data show CDR1 as SGHNT and CDR2 as YYREEE (reference sequence). The CDR3 is 15 amino acids. CDR3 loop: CASSRGSGSLDEQFF. The CDR3 bases that were read are TGTGCCAGCAGCCGGGGGAGCGGAAGTTTAGATGAG.

This clone occurred many times. The read ends 3 residues early relative to the CDR3; the germline J gene fills the gap. The V call is TRBV20-1, the J call TRBJ1-5; no reliable D call. Trimming removed 0 bases from V and 9 bases from J, with 15 bases in between. The CDR3 is 14 residues long. Germline V gene data show CDR1 as DFQATT and CDR2 as SNEGSKA (reference sequence). The CDR3 DNA, read in part, is TGCAGTGCTAGAGAACTAGCGGGAGGTTGGCCC. This translates into CSARELAGGWP. The entire CDR3 protein reads CSARELAGGWPQHF.

This clone was recorded a few times. The read gets to within 3 residues of the CDR3 end, and the germline J gene fills in the rest. The V and J genes are TRBV2 and TRBJ2-3; no clear D. V shed 4 bases and J shed 5 bases, with 10 bases lying between them. Germline V gene sequence: CDR1 SNHLY, CDR2 FYNNEI. The length of the CDR3 is 13 residues. Incomplete CDR3 DNA: TGTGCCAGCAGTGTTAGCCTAAAAGATACG. Its protein product is CASSVSLKDT. From start to end, the CDR3 is CASSVSLKDTQYF.

About this clone itself: The DNA ends 3 residues before the CDR3 does, and the rest of the CDR3 is filled in from the germline J gene. This chain links TRBV11-3 with TRBJ2-7; D is possibly TRBD1 (5 bases). CDR1 is SGHNT and CDR2 is YENEEA in the germline V gene. Trimming left V 1 base short and J 0 bases short, with 10 bases between. This CDR3 region has 15 residues. The sequenced CDR3 bases are TGTGCCAGCAGCTTAGGGGGCCAGAGCTCCTACGAG. Translation: CASSLGGQSSYE. The entire CDR3 reads CASSLGGQSSYEQYF.

This clone has at least ten counts. The read stops 3 residues short of the end of the CDR3; the missing end is completed from the germline J gene. V is TRBV24-1 and J is TRBJ2-1, with 10 bases fitting TRBD1. The CDR3 has 13 residues. Trimming at V came to 9 bases and at J to 6 bases, leaving 4 bases not matched to a gene. CDR1 and CDR2 from the germline V gene are KGHDR and SFDVKD. CDR3 sequence: CATGQGGLNEQFF. The sequenced CDR3 bases are TGTGCCACCGGACAGGGGGGTCTCAATGAG.

This clone appeared many times. The read terminates 3 residues before the CDR3 end, so the remaining end is supplied by the germline J gene. This sequence joins TRBV5-4 and TRBJ2-5, with a weak D call TRBD1 (5 bases). The CDR3 length is 13 residues. The germline CDR1 and CDR2 sequences are SGHNT and YYREEE (reference sequence). Trimming pared 1 base from V and 1 base from J, leaving 5 bases between. CDR3 DNA (partial): TGTGCCAGCAGCTTGAGGGGCCAAGAGACC. Its protein is CASSLRGQET. The CDR3 as a whole reads CASSLRGQETQYF.

This clone has at least ten counts. The read halts 3 residues ahead of the CDR3 end, with the missing end drawn from the germline J gene. The chain couples TRBV11-2 to TRBJ2-7, with TRBD2 identical over 9 bases. Germline values: CDR1 SGHAT, CDR2 FQNNGV. The ends lost 4 bases at V and 5 bases at J; junction bases unmatched: 9. This CDR3 is 15 amino acids long. The CDR3 protein is CASSYSGRKDDEQYF. The CDR3 bases that were read are TGTGCCAGCAGCTATAGCGGGAGAAAGGACGACGAG.

This clone was seen repeatedly, ten times or more. The sequenced fragment ends 3 residues before the CDR3 boundary, so the rest is inferred from the germline J gene. The chain is built from TRBV18 and TRBJ2-5; 13 bases are a match to TRBD2. Trimming at V came to 3 bases and at J to 2 bases, leaving 9 bases not matched to a gene. The germline CDR1 and CDR2 sequences are KGHSH and LQKENI. The CDR3 extends over 18 amino acids. This chain's CDR3 is CASSPLGLAGVLQETQYF. The CDR3 DNA, read in part, is TGTGCCAGCTCACCCCTAGGACTAGCGGGGGTATTACAAGAGACC.

This clone was found many times. Read sequence stops 3 residues before the CDR3 end, and the germline J gene provides the missing end. This chain uses TRBV2 with TRBJ1-5; 7 bases align to TRBD1. CDR1 is SNHLY and CDR2 is FYNNEI in the germline V gene. With 7 bases clipped from V and 4 bases from J, the junction kept 4 bases outside the gene matches. The CDR3 consists of 13 residues. CDR3 residues: CASTFRGNQPQHF. CDR3 DNA (partial): TGTGCCAGCACCTTCAGGGGGAATCAGCCC.

This clone was counted ten times or more. The CDR3 loop is CAISRQSAYEQYF. The sequenced part of the CDR3 DNA is TGTGCCATCAGTCGACAGTCAGCCTACGAG. The rearrangement links TRBV10-3 to TRBJ2-7, with TRBD1 as a possible D gene (5 bases). The read ends 3 residues shy of where the CDR3 ends; the end is completed using the germline J gene. Germline-derived CDR1 and CDR2 are ENHRY and SYGVKD. The CDR3 contains 13 residues. With 5 bases removed from V and 2 bases from J, the gap between germline ends came to 10 bases.

This clone was seen at least ten times. The CDR3 end is not reached by the read, which stops 3 residues before it; the germline J gene fills it in. The rearrangement links TRBV10-1 to TRBJ1-1; D is perhaps TRBD1 (6 bases). Germline-derived CDR1 and CDR2 are WNHNN and SYGVQD (reference sequence). Trimming removed 6 bases at V and 7 bases at J, with 15 bases between. This CDR3 spans 13 amino acids. The sequenced CDR3 bases are TGCGCCAGCAGAAGGGACACCGAGTTTGAA. Its translation: CASRRDTEFE. The complete CDR3 sequence is CASRRDTEFEAFF.